The entry that follows covers one TCR beta chain sequence. The antigen is not known. Several immunoSEQ plates received, in even portions, the genomic DNA of each subset. TCRdb keeps only in-frame clones here, not all; method: immunoSEQ multiplex PCR. The data hold a few hundred thousand clones, with less than 85% observed a single time. The data were obtained in a study of shared clonotypes between healthy human individuals. Study-level background: CD8 memory received one plate per donor, CD8 naive two, CD4 memory three and CD4 naive three.

CD4+ cells yielded CD45RA+ naive and CD45RA-negative memory subsets. Notes on the study in general: Clonotype sharing across a handful of donors was observed for around 5% of naive CD4 clonotypes.

Germline V gene data show CDR1 as MNHGY and CDR2 as SAAAGT. The CDR3 totals 11 residues. V gave up 9 bases and J gave up 5 bases, with 11 bases separating them. The sequence derives from a man younger than 45 in good health. Sequencing was performed on memory CD4+ T cells sorted from blood. The subset here: CD45RA-negative fraction. The chain joins TRBV6-8 to TRBJ2-7; no firm D call. The CDR3 sequence is CASKQSDEQYF. CDR3 bases: TGTGCCAGTAAACAGTCTGACGAGCAGTACTTC.